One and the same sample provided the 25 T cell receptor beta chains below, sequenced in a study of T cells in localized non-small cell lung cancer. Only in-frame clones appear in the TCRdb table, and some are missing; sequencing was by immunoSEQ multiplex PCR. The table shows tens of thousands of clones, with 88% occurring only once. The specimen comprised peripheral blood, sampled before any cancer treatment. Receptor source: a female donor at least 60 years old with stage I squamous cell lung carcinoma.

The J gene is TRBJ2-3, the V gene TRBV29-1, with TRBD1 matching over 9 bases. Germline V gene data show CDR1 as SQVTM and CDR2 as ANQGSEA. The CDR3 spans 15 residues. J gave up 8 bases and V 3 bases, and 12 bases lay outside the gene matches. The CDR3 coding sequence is TGCAGCGTTGAGGTCCGTGACAGGGGGAGGGGTACGCAGTATTTT. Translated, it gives CSVEVRDRGRGTQYF.

CDR3 sequence (DNA): TGTGCCTGGAGTGTGGTTCTGGCGGAAGTCAATGAGCAGTTCTTC. Translated: CAWSVVLAEVNEQFF. The chain recombines TRBV30 with TRBJ2-1, with D unclear. Germline V CDR1 and CDR2: GTSNPN, SVGIG (reference sequence). The length of the CDR3 is 15 residues. V dropped 0 bases and J dropped 6 bases, with 15 bases sitting between them.

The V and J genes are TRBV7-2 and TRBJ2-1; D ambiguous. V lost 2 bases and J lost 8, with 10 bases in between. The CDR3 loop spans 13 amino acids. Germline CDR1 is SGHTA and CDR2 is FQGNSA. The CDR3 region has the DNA TGTGCCAGCAGCTTAATCTTACGGGATGAGCAGTTCTTC. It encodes CASSLILRDEQFF. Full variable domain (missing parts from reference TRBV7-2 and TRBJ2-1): GAGVSQSPSNKVTEKGKDVELRCDPISGHTALYWYRQSLGQGLEFLIYFQGNSAPDKSGLPSDRFSAERTGGSVSTLTIQRTQQEDSAVYLCASSLILRDEQFFGPGTRLTVL.

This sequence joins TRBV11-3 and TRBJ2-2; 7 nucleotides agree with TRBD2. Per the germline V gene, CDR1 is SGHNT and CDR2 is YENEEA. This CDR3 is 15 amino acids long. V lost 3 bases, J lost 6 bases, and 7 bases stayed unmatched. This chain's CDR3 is CASSFERAGAGELFF. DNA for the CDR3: TGTGCCAGCAGCTTCGAGCGGGCGGGAGCCGGGGAGCTGTTTTTT. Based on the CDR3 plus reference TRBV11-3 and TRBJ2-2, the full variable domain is EAGVVQSPRYKIIEKKQPVAFWCNPISGHNTLYWYLQNLGQGPELLIRYENEEAVDDSQLPKDRFSAERLKGVDSTLKIQPAELGDSAVYLCASSFERAGAGELFFGEGSRLTVL.

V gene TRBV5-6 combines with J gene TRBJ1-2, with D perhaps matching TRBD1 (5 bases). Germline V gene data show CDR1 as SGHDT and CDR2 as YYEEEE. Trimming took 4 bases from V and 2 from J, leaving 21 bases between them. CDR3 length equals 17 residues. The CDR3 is CASSLLRRWGYNYGYTF. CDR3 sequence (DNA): TGTGCCAGCAGCCTCCTACGAAGGTGGGGCTACAACTATGGCTACACCTTC.

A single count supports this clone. The CDR3 region is CASRSLAGGYNEQFF. The DNA of the CDR3 is TGCGCCAGCAGGTCTCTAGCGGGAGGTTACAATGAGCAGTTCTTC. This chain links TRBV5-1 with TRBJ2-1, with 11 bases fitting TRBD2. J lost 4 bases, V lost 5 bases, and 5 bases had no gene match. There are 15 residues in the CDR3. Germline CDR1 is SGHRS and CDR2 is YFSETQ.

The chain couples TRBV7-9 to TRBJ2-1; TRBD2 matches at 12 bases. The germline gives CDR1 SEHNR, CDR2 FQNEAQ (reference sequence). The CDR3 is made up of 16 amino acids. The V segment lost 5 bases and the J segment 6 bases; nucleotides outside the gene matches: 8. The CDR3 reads CASSTRTSGIGNEQFF. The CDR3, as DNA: TGTGCCAGCAGCACCCGGACTAGCGGGATTGGCAATGAGCAGTTCTTC.

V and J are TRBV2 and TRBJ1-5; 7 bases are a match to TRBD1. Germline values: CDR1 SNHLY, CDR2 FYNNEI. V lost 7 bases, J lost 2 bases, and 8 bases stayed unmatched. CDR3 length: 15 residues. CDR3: CASNPGGFGNQPQHF. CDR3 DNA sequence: TGTGCCAGCAACCCAGGGGGGTTTGGCAATCAGCCCCAGCATTTT.

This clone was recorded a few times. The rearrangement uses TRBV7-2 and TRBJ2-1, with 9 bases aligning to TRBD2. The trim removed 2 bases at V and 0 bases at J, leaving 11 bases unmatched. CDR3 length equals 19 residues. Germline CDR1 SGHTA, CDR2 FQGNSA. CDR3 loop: CASSLLGLREGPSYNEQFF. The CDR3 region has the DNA TGTGCCAGCAGCTTACTGGGCTTGCGGGAGGGCCCCTCCTACAATGAGCAGTTCTTC.

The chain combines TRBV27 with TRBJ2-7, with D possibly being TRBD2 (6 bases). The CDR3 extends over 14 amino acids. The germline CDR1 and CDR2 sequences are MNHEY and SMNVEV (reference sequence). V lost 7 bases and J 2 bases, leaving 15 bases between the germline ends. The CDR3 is CASKEGLSAYEQYF. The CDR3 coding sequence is TGTGCCAGCAAGGAGGGGCTGTCAGCCTACGAGCAGTACTTC.

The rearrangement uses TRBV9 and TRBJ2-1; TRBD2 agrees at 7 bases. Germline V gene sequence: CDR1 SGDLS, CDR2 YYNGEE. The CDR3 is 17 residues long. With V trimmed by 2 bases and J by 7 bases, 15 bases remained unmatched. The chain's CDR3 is CASSVSVPASGRNEQFF. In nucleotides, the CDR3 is TGTGCCAGCAGCGTTAGCGTTCCGGCTAGCGGTCGAAATGAGCAGTTCTTC.

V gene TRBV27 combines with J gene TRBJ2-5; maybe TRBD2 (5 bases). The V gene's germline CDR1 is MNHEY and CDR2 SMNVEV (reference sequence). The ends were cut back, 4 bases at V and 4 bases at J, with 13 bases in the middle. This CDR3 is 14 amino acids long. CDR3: CASSSDLKIETQYF. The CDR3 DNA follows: TGTGCCAGCAGTTCGGACTTAAAAATAGAGACCCAGTACTTC.

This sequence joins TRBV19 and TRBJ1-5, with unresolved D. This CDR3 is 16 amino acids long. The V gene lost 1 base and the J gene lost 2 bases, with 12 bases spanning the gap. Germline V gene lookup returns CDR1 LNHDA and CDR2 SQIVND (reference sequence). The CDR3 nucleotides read TGTGCCAGTAGTATAGTTGGACGGCAGGGCAATCAGCCCCAGCATTTT. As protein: CASSIVGRQGNQPQHF.

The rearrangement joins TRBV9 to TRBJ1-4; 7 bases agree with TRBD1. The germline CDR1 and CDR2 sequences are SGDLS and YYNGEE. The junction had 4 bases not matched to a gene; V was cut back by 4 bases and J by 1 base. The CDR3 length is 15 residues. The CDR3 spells CASSPNRGTNEKLFF. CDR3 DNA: TGTGCCAGCAGCCCTAACAGGGGAACTAATGAAAAACTGTTTTTT.

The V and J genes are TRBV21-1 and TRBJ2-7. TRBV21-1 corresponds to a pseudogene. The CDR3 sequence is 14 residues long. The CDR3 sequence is CASSRAQASYEQYF. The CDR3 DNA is TGTGCCAGCAGTCGGGCCCAGGCTTCCTACGAGCAGTACTTC.

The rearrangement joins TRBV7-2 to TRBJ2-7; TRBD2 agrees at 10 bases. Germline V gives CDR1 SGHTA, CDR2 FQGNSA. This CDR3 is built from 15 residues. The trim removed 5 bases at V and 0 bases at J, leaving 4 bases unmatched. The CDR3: CASSVTSGNSYEQYF. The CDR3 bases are TGTGCCAGCAGCGTTACTAGCGGGAACTCCTACGAGCAGTACTTC.

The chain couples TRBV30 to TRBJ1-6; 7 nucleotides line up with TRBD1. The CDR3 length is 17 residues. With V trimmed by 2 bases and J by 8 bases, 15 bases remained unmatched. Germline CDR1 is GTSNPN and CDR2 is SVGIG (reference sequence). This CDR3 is CAWSKFGQAGYDSPLHF. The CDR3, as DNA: TGTGCCTGGAGTAAATTCGGACAGGCCGGTTATGATTCACCCCTCCACTTT. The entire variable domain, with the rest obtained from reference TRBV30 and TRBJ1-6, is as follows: SQTIHQWPATLVQPVGSPLSLECTVEGTSNPNLYWYRQAAGRGLQLLFYSVGIGQISSEVPQNLSASRPQDRQFILSSKKLLLSDSGFYLCAWSKFGQAGYDSPLHFGNGTRLTVT.

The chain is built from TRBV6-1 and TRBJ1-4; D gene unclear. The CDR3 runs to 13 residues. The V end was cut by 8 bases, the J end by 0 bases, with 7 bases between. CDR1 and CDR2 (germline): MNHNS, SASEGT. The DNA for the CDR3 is TGTGCCAGCGCGCAGGCAACTAATGAAAAACTGTTTTTT. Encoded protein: CASAQATNEKLFF.

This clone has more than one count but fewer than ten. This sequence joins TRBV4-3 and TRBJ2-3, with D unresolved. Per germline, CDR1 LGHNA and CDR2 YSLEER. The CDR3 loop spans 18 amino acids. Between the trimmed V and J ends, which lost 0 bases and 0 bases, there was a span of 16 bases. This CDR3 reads CASSQDSFYGSSTDTQYF. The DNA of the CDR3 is TGCGCCAGCAGCCAAGATTCATTTTATGGGTCTAGCACAGATACGCAGTATTTT.

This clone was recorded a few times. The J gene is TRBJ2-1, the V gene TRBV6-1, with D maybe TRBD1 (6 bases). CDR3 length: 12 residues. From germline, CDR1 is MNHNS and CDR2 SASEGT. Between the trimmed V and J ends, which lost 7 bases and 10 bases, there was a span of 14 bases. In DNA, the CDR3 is TGTGCCAGCAATTCACTTAGGGGGGAGCAGTTCTTC. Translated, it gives CASNSLRGEQFF.

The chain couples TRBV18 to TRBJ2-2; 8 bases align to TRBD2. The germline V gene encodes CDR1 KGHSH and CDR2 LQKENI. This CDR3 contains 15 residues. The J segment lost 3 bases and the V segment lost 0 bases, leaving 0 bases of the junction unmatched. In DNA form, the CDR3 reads TGTGCCAGCTCACCACCCGGGGGGGACACCGGGGAGCTGTTTTTT. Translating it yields CASSPPGGDTGELFF.

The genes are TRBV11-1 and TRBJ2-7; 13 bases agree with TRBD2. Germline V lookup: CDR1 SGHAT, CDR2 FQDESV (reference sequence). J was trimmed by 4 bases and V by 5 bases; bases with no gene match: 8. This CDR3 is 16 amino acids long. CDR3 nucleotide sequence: TGTGCCAGCAGCCACGGGACTAGCGGGATGGCGTACGAGCAGTACTTC. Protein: CASSHGTSGMAYEQYF.

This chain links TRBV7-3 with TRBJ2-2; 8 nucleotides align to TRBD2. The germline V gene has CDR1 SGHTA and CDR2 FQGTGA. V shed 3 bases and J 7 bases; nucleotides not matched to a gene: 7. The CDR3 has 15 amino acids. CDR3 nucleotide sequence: TGTGCCAGCAGCTTTAGCGGGAAGTGGAACGGGGAGCTGTTTTTT. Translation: CASSFSGKWNGELFF. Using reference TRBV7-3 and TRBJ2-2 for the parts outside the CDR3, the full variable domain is GAGVSQTPSNKVTEKGKYVELRCDPISGHTALYWYRQSLGQGPEFLIYFQGTGAADDSGLPNDRFFAVRPEGSVSTLKIQRTERGDSAVYLCASSFSGKWNGELFFGEGSRLTVL.

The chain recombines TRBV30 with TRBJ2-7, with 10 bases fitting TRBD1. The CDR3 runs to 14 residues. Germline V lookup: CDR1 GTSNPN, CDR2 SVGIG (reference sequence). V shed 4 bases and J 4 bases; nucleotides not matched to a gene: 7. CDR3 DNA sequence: TGTGCCTGGACTTGGGACAGGGGTCGGTACGAGCAGTACTTC. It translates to CAWTWDRGRYEQYF. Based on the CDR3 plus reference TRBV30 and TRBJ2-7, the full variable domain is SQTIHQWPATLVQPVGSPLSLECTVEGTSNPNLYWYRQAAGRGLQLLFYSVGIGQISSEVPQNLSASRPQDRQFILSSKKLLLSDSGFYLCAWTWDRGRYEQYFGPGTRLTVT.

This CDR3 is CASSVSGGADTQYF. The CDR3 DNA follows: TGTGCCAGCAGCGTTTCGGGGGGCGCGGATACGCAGTATTTT. The chain links TRBV11-2 to TRBJ2-3; maybe TRBD2 (7 bases). Germline V lookup: CDR1 SGHAT, CDR2 FQNNGV. This CDR3 has 14 amino acids. V lost 5 bases and J lost 6, with 15 bases in between.